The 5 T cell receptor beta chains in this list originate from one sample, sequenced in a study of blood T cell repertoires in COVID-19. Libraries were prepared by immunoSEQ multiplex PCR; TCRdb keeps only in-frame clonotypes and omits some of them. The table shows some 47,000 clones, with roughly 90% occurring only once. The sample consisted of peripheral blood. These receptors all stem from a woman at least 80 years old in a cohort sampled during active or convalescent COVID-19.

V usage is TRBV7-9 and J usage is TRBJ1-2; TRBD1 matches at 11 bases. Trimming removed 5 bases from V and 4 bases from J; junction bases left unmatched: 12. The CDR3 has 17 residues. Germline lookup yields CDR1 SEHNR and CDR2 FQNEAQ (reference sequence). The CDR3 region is CASSQYLDRGQSYGYTF. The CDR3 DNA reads TGTGCCAGCAGCCAATATCTGGACAGGGGGCAAAGCTATGGCTACACCTTC. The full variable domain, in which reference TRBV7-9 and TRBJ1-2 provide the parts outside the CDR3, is DTGVSQNPRHKITKRGQNVTFRCDPISEHNRLYWYRQTLGQGPEFLTYFQNEAQLEKSRLLSDRFSAERPKGSFSTLEIQRTEQGDSAMYLCASSQYLDRGQSYGYTFGSGTRLTVV.

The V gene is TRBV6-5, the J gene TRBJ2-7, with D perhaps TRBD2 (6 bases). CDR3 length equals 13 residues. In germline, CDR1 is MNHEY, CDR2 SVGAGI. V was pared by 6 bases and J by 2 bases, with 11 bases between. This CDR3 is CASSTGLPYEQYF. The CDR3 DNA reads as TGTGCCAGCAGCACGGGACTCCCCTACGAGCAGTACTTC.

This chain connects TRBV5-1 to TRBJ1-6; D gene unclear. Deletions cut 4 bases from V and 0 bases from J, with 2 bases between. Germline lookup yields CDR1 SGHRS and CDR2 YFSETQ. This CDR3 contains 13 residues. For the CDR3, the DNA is TGCGCCAGCAGCCTCTCCTATAATTCACCCCTCCACTTT. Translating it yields CASSLSYNSPLHF.

In DNA, the CDR3 is TGTGCCAGTAGTATACGGGGGGGGAACACTGAAGCTTTCTTT. It encodes CASSIRGGNTEAFF. The chain combines TRBV19 with TRBJ1-1, with a weak D call TRBD1 (5 bases). Deletions cut 2 bases from V and 1 base from J, with 8 bases between. The CDR3 runs to 14 residues. In germline, CDR1 is LNHDA, CDR2 SQIVND (reference sequence).

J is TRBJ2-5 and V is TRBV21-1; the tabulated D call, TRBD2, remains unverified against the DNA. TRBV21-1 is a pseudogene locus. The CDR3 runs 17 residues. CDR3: CASSPRTSGRVRETQYF. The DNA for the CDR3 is TGTGCCAGCAGCCCCCGGACTAGCGGGAGGGTCCGTGAGACCCAGTACTTC.